This TCR beta chain was profiled in a study of blood T cells in healthy people across ages. V shed 8 bases and J shed 0 bases, with 14 bases lying between them. The CDR3 extends over 16 amino acids. The germline gives CDR1 MNHEY, CDR2 SMNVEV (reference sequence). The use of a sample-barcoded 5' primer and a J-beta primer mix characterized a second PCR of about 7 to 12 cycles. TCRdb re-derived calls from the 5' RACE reads in MiXCR, one entry per CDR3 protein. The repertoire holds around 990,000 distinct CDR3 sequences, around two fifths seen once, with under 15% in the top ten. The V and J genes are TRBV27 and TRBJ2-6; D unclear. The clonotype was recovered from a man between 18 and 29 years old in good health. Specimen: blood. The CDR3 sequence is CASGSYPLSGANVLTF. CDR3 nucleotides: TGTGCCAGCGGTTCGTACCCCCTCTCTGGGGCCAACGTCCTGACTTTC.